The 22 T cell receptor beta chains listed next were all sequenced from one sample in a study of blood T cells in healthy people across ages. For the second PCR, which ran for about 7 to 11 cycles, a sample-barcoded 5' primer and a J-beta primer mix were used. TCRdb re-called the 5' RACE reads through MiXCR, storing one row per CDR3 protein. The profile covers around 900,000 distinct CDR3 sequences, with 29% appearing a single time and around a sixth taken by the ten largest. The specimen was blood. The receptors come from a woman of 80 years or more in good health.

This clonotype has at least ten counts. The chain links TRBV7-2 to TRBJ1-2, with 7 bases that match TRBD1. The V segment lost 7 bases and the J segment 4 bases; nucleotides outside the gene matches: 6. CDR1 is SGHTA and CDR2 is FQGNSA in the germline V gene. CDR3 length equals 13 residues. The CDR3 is CASNRRDSYGYTF. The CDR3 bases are TGTGCCAGCAACCGCCGGGACAGCTATGGCTACACCTTC. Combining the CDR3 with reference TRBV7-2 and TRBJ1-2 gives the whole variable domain GAGVSQSPSNKVTEKGKDVELRCDPISGHTALYWYRQSLGQGLEFLIYFQGNSAPDKSGLPSDRFSAERTGGSVSTLTIQRTQQEDSAVYLCASNRRDSYGYTFGSGTRLTVV.

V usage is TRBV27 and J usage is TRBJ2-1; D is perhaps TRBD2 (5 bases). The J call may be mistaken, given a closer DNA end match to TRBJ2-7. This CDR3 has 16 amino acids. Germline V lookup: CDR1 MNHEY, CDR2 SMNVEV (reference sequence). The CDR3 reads CASSLEGSLYYNEQYV. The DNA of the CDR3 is TGTGCCAGCAGTTTAGAGGGCAGCCTCTATTACAATGAGCAGTACGTC.

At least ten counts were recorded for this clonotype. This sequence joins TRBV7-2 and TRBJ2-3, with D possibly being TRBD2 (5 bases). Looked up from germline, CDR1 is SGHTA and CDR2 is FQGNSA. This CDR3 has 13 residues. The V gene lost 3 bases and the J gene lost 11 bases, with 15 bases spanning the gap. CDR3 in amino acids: CASSFSDFIGQYF. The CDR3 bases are TGTGCCAGCAGCTTCTCGGACTTTATTGGGCAGTATTTT.

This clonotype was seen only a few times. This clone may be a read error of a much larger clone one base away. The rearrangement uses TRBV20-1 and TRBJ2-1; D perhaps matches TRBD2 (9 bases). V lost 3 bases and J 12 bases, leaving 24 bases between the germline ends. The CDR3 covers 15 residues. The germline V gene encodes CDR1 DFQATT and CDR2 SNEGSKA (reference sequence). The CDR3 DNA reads TGCAGTGCTAGTATAAGCGGGGGGCGCACAGGGGGGCAGTTCTTC. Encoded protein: CSASISGGRTGGQFF.

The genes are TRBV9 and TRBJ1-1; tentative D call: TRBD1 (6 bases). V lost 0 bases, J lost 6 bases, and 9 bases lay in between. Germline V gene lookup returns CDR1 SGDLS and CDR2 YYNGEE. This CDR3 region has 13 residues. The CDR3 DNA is TGTGCCAGCAGCGTAGAGGGGGGTGCTGAAGCTTTCTTT. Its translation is CASSVEGGAEAFF.

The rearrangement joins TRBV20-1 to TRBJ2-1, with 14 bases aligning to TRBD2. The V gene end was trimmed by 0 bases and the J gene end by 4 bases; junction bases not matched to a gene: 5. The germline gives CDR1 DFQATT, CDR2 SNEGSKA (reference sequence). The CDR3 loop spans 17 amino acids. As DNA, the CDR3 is TGCAGTGCTAGAGATGGGACTAGCGGGAGTAAGTACAATGAGCAGTTCTTC. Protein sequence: CSARDGTSGSKYNEQFF.

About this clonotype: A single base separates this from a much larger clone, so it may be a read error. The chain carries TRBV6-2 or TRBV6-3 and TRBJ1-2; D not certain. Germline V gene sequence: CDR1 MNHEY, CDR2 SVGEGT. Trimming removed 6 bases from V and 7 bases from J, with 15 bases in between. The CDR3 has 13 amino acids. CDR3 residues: CASRYSTEFGYTF. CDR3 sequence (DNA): TGTGCCAGCAGGTATTCTACAGAGTTTGGCTACACCTTC.

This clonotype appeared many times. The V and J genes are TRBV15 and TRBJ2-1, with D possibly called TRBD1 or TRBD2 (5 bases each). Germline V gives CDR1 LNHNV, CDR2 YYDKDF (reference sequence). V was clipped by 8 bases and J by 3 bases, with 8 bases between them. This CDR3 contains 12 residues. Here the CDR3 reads CATEGSYNEQFF. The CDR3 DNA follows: TGTGCCACCGAGGGGAGCTACAATGAGCAGTTCTTC.

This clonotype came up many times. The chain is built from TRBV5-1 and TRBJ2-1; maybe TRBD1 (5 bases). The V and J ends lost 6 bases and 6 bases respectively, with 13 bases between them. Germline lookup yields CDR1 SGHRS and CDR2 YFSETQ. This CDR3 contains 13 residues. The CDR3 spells CASTRAAGNEQFF. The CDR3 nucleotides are TGCGCCAGCACCAGGGCTGCAGGCAATGAGCAGTTCTTC.

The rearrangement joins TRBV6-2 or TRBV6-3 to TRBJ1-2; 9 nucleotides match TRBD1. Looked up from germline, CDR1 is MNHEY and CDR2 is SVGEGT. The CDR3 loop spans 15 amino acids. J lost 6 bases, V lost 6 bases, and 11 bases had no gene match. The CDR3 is CASSRGQGRLHGYTF. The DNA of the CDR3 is TGTGCCAGCAGCCGGGGACAGGGAAGATTGCATGGCTACACCTTC.

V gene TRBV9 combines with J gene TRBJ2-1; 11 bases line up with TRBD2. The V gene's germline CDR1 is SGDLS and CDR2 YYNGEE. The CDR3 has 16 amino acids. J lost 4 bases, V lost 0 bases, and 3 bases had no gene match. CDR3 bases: TGTGCCAGCAGCGTAGGCCTAGCGGGGGGATACAATGAGCAGTTCTTC. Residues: CASSVGLAGGYNEQFF.

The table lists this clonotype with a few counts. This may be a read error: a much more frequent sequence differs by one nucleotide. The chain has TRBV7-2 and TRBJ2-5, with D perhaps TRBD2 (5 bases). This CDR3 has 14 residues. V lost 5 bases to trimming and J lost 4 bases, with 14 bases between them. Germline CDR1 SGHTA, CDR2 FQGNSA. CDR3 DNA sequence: TGTGCCAGCAGCCTCACTAGATTAAGAGAGACCCAGTACTTC. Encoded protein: CASSLTRLRETQYF.

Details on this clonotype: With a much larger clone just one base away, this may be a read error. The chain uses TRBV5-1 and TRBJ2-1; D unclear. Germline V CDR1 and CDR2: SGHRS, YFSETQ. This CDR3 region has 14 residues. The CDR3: CAGSLAGQTGEQFF. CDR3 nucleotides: TGCGCCGGCAGCTTGGCAGGCCAAACCGGTGAGCAGTTCTTC.

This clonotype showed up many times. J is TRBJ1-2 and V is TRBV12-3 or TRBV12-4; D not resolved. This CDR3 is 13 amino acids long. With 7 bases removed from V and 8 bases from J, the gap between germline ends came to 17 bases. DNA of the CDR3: TGTGCCAGCACCCCGTCGGGGTCGGGGGGCTACACCTTC. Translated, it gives CASTPSGSGGYTF.

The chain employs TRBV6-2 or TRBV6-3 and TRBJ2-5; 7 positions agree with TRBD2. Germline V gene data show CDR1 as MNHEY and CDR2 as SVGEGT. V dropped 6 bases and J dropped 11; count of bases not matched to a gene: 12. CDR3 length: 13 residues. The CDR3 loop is CASRKTSNNEQYF. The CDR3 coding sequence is TGTGCCAGCAGGAAGACTAGCAACAATGAGCAGTACTTC.

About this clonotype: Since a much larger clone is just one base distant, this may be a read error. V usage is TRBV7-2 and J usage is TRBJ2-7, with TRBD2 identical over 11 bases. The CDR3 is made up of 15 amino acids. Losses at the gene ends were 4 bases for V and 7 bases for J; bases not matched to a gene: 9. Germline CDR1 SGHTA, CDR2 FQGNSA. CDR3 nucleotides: TGTGCCAGCAGCTCCCTTCTAGCGGGGGGTGATGAGCAGTACTTC. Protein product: CASSSLLAGGDEQYF. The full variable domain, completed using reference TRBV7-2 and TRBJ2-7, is GAGVSQSPSNKVTEKGKDVELRCDPISGHTALYWYRQSLGQGLEFLIYFQGNSAPDKSGLPSDRFSAERTGGSVSTLTIQRTQQEDSAVYLCASSSLLAGGDEQYFGPGTRLTVT.

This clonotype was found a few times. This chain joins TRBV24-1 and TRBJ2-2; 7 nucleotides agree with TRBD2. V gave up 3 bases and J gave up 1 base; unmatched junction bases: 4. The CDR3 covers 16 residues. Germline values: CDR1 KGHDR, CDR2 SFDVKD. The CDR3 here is CATSDTRGGNTGELFF. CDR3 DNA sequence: TGTGCCACCAGTGATACTCGCGGGGGGAACACCGGGGAGCTGTTTTTT.

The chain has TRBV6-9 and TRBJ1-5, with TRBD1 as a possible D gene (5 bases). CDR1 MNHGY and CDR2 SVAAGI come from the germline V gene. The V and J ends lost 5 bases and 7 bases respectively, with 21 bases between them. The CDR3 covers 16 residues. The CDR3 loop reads CASSTRQSASGQPQHF. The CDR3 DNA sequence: TGTGCCAGCAGTACACGACAGTCTGCCTCGGGACAGCCCCAGCATTTT.

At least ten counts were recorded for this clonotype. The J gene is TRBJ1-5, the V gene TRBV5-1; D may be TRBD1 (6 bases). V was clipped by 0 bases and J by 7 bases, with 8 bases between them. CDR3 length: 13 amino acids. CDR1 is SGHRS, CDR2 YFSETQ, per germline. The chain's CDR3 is CASSLDGQQPQHF. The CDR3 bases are TGCGCCAGCAGCTTGGATGGACAGCAGCCCCAGCATTTT.

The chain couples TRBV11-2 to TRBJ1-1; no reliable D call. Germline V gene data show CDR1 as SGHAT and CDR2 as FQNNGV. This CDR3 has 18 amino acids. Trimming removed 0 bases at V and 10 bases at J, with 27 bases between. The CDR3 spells CASSLEGGGRTHTQGAFF. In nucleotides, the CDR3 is TGTGCCAGCAGCTTAGAAGGCGGTGGCAGGACGCACACACAAGGAGCTTTCTTT.

CDR3 nucleotide sequence: TGTGCCAGCAGTCCCTTCGACAGGGGCCGCAATCAGCCCCAGCATTTT. This sequence encodes CASSPFDRGRNQPQHF. This rearrangement joins TRBV27 to TRBJ1-5; TRBD1 matches at 8 bases. V was clipped by 5 bases and J by 2 bases; unmatched bases: 8. The length of the CDR3 is 16 residues. Germline CDR1 reads MNHEY; CDR2 reads SMNVEV (reference sequence).

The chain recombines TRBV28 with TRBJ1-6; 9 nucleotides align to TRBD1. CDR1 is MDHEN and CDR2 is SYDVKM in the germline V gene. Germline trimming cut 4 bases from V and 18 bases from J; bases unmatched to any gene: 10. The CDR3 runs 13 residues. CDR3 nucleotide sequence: TGTGCCAGCAGTTCTCCCGGGACAGGGTATTCCCACTTT. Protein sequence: CASSSPGTGYSHF. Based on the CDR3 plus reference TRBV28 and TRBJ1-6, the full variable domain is DVKVTQSSRYLVKRTGEKVFLECVQDMDHENMFWYRQDPGLGLRLIYFSYDVKMKEKGDIPEGYSVSREKKERFSLILESASTNQTSMYLCASSSPGTGYSHFGNGTRLTVT.